This T cell receptor beta chain came from a study of blood T cell repertoires in COVID-19. Looking at the study overall: Whether acute or convalescent, the COVID-19 samples came from the United States, Italy and Spain. Sources were T cells, B-cell-depleted T cells, or PBMCs; the material itself was cDNA or gDNA.

Between the trimmed V and J ends, which lost 3 bases and 4 bases, there was a span of 20 bases. The length of the CDR3 is 17 residues. Looked up from germline, CDR1 is SGHVS and CDR2 is FNYEAQ. Authors' methods: Scientists estimated how many nucleated cells there were by amplifying reference gene primers. Sequencing was performed with immunoSEQ multiplex PCR; in TCRdb, only in-frame clones are kept and a portion is missing. D and trimming were read from the DNA, whereas the V and J calls and clone size are those reported in that table. This sample has approximately 670,000 clones, with about nine tenths found just once.

The rearrangement joins TRBV7-6 to TRBJ2-3; a possible D gene is TRBD2 (6 bases). This receptor was taken from a woman aged 18-29 years with acute or convalescent COVID-19. Sequencing was done on a sample of peripheral blood. The CDR3 loop is CASSFPPVASAADTQYF. The CDR3 region has the DNA TGTGCCAGCAGCTTTCCTCCGGTGGCTAGCGCGGCAGATACGCAGTATTTT.